Listed below are T cell receptor beta chains from one sample, sequenced in a study of siplizumab effects on memory and regulatory T cells. Libraries were prepared by immunoSEQ multiplex PCR; TCRdb keeps only in-frame clonotypes and omits some of them. The repertoire holds 95,000 to 130,000 clones, roughly 94% seen once, with 1.5% to 2% in the top ten. Sequences were obtained from non-Treg CD4+ T cells sorted from blood. The receptors derive from a human donor in good health. Both conserved end residues are part of each CDR3. D genes are given only for firm matches. Clone size appears in some rows only: once, few, many, or a class for an expanded clone.

len: 15; v_gene: TRBV5-4; abundance: NA; d_gene: TRBD1; j_gene: TRBJ2-2; CDR3nt: TGTGCCAGCAGCGGGGACAGGGAGAACACCGGGGAGCTGTTTTTT; CDR3aa: CASSGDRENTGELFF
len: 16; v_gene: TRBV18; abundance: NA; d_gene: TRBD1; j_gene: TRBJ2-7; CDR3nt: TGTGCCAGCTCCGCCCCTTCCGGGACAGGGTCCTACGAGCAGTACTTC; CDR3aa: CASSAPSGTGSYEQYF
len: 13; v_gene: TRBV6-1; abundance: NA; d_gene: NA; j_gene: TRBJ1-5; CDR3nt: TGTGCCAGCAGTACAGGCATCAATCAGCCCCAGCATTTT; CDR3aa: CASSTGINQPQHF
len: 14; v_gene: TRBV5-1; abundance: NA; d_gene: TRBD1; j_gene: TRBJ1-1; CDR3nt: TGCGCCAGCAGTTTGGACAGGGGGCTAACTGAAGCTTTCTTT; CDR3aa: CASSLDRGLTEAFF
len: 16; v_gene: TRBV27; abundance: NA; d_gene: NA; j_gene: TRBJ2-2; CDR3nt: TGTGCCAGCAGTTTAATCGATAGGGTTGGCACCGGGGAGCTGTTTTTT; CDR3aa: CASSLIDRVGTGELFF
len: 13; v_gene: TRBV2; abundance: NA; d_gene: TRBD1; j_gene: TRBJ2-5; CDR3nt: TGTGCCAGCAACCCAGGGGGCCAAGAGACCCAGTACTTC; CDR3aa: CASNPGGQETQYF
len: 15; v_gene: TRBV12-5; abundance: NA; d_gene: NA; j_gene: TRBJ2-2; CDR3nt: TGTGCTAGTGATCTGGCGGGGCCGAACACCGGGGAGCTGTTTTTT; CDR3aa: CASDLAGPNTGELFF
len: 14; v_gene: TRBV18; abundance: NA; d_gene: NA; j_gene: TRBJ1-1; CDR3nt: TGTGCCAGCTCACCCCGGATCGGGAACACTGAAGCTTTCTTT; CDR3aa: CASSPRIGNTEAFF
len: 16; v_gene: TRBV6-5; abundance: NA; d_gene: NA; j_gene: TRBJ1-4; CDR3nt: TGTGCCAGCAGTTACTCGCTCGGGCCAGGCGGTGAAAAACTGTTTTTT; CDR3aa: CASSYSLGPGGEKLFF
len: 14; v_gene: TRBV11-2; abundance: NA; d_gene: NA; j_gene: TRBJ1-4; CDR3nt: TGTGCCAGCAGCTTAGACAGGGTGTATGAAAAACTGTTTTTT; CDR3aa: CASSLDRVYEKLFF
len: 12; v_gene: TRBV4-2; abundance: NA; d_gene: NA; j_gene: TRBJ2-7; CDR3nt: TGTGCCAGGGGGCTGGAGGCCTACGAGCAGTACTTC; CDR3aa: CARGLEAYEQYF
len: 15; v_gene: TRBV2; abundance: NA; d_gene: NA; j_gene: TRBJ2-2; CDR3nt: TGTGCCAGCAGAGGTCCTGGGGCCCCTACCGGGGAGCTGTTTTTT; CDR3aa: CASRGPGAPTGELFF
len: 14; v_gene: TRBV10-1; abundance: NA; d_gene: TRBD2; j_gene: TRBJ2-2; CDR3nt: TGCGCCAGCGGGACTAGCGGGTACACCGGGGAGCTGTTTTTT; CDR3aa: CASGTSGYTGELFF
len: 16; v_gene: TRBV4-1; abundance: NA; d_gene: NA; j_gene: TRBJ2-7; CDR3nt: TGCGCCAGCAGCCAAGATGGAGCGGAGAAAGGGTACGAGCAGTACTTC; CDR3aa: CASSQDGAEKGYEQYF
len: 13; v_gene: TRBV6-5; abundance: NA; d_gene: NA; j_gene: TRBJ1-4; CDR3nt: TGTGCCAGCAGTTCCCCGACCCGAAGGAAACTGTTTTTT; CDR3aa: CASSSPTRRKLFF
len: 13; v_gene: TRBV4-1; abundance: NA; d_gene: NA; j_gene: TRBJ1-4; CDR3nt: TGCGCCAGCAGCCAAGGTCGACAGGAAAAACTGTTTTTT; CDR3aa: CASSQGRQEKLFF
len: 16; v_gene: TRBV9; abundance: once; d_gene: NA; j_gene: TRBJ2-2; CDR3nt: TGTGCCAGCAGCGTAGAGGCAGGGGTAAGTACCGGGGAGCTGTTTTTT; CDR3aa: CASSVEAGVSTGELFF
len: 16; v_gene: TRBV10-3; abundance: NA; d_gene: NA; j_gene: TRBJ2-7; CDR3nt: TGTGCCATCAGTGAGTCGGGACCCCCCGTACCCTACGAGCAGTACTTC; CDR3aa: CAISESGPPVPYEQYF
len: 11; v_gene: TRBV6-5; abundance: NA; d_gene: NA; j_gene: TRBJ2-5; CDR3nt: TGTGCCAGCACTTCTCAAGAGACCCAGTACTTC; CDR3aa: CASTSQETQYF
len: 14; v_gene: TRBV5-1; abundance: NA; d_gene: NA; j_gene: TRBJ1-6; CDR3nt: TGCGCCAGCAGCCCGGGACAACCAAATTCACCCCTCCACTTT; CDR3aa: CASSPGQPNSPLHF
len: 15; v_gene: TRBV11-3; abundance: NA; d_gene: NA; j_gene: TRBJ2-3; CDR3nt: TGTGCCAGCAGCTTAGGGGGGGCCAGCACAGATACGCAGTATTTT; CDR3aa: CASSLGGASTDTQYF
len: 13; v_gene: TRBV19; abundance: NA; d_gene: TRBD1; j_gene: TRBJ2-3; CDR3nt: TGTGCCAGTAGTGACAGGGTACCAGATACGCAGTATTTT; CDR3aa: CASSDRVPDTQYF
len: 16; v_gene: TRBV11-3; abundance: NA; d_gene: TRBD2; j_gene: TRBJ2-2; CDR3nt: TGTGCCAGCAGATCCGGCGCTAGCGGATACACCGGGGAGCTGTTTTTT; CDR3aa: CASRSGASGYTGELFF
len: 12; v_gene: TRBV11-2; abundance: once; d_gene: NA; j_gene: TRBJ1-3; CDR3nt: TGTGCCAGCAGCTTAGGAGGATACACCATATATTTT; CDR3aa: CASSLGGYTIYF
len: 14; v_gene: TRBV4-1; abundance: NA; d_gene: NA; j_gene: TRBJ1-1; CDR3nt: TGCGCCAGCAGCCAAGTGGTAGTGTTAAATGAAGCTTTCTTT; CDR3aa: CASSQVVVLNEAFF
len: 13; v_gene: TRBV25-1; abundance: NA; d_gene: NA; j_gene: TRBJ1-1; CDR3nt: TGTGCCAGCAGTAGCAAGGGATGGGGTGAAGCTTTCTTT; CDR3aa: CASSSKGWGEAFF
len: 16; v_gene: TRBV5-6; abundance: NA; d_gene: NA; j_gene: TRBJ2-7; CDR3nt: TGTGCCAGCAGCTTGGGGGTGGTTAGCGTAGGCTACGAGCAGTACTTC; CDR3aa: CASSLGVVSVGYEQYF
len: 20; v_gene: TRBV7-3; abundance: NA; d_gene: NA; j_gene: TRBJ2-1; CDR3nt: TGTGCCAGCAGCTTAGATCCCCCCTATAGTGGGAAAAGCTCCTACAATGAGCAGTTCTTC; CDR3aa: CASSLDPPYSGKSSYNEQFF
len: 14; v_gene: TRBV6-1; abundance: NA; d_gene: NA; j_gene: TRBJ1-1; CDR3nt: TGTGCCAGCAGGCAGGGACTCATGAACACTGAAGCTTTCTTT; CDR3aa: CASRQGLMNTEAFF
len: 14; v_gene: TRBV30; abundance: NA; d_gene: NA; j_gene: TRBJ1-6; CDR3nt: TGTGCCTGGATCCCCCGGGACTATAATTCACCCCTCCACTTT; CDR3aa: CAWIPRDYNSPLHF
len: 17; v_gene: TRBV9; abundance: NA; d_gene: TRBD2; j_gene: TRBJ2-1; CDR3nt: TGTGCCAGCAGCGTAAATTTAGCGGGGGGCAACTACAATGAGCAGTTCTTC; CDR3aa: CASSVNLAGGNYNEQFF
len: 15; v_gene: TRBV16; abundance: NA; d_gene: NA; j_gene: TRBJ1-2; CDR3nt: TGTGCCAGCAGCCAGGGGAGACAGGTCGGAATTGGCTACACCTTC; CDR3aa: CASSQGRQVGIGYTF
len: 15; v_gene: TRBV6-1; abundance: NA; d_gene: NA; j_gene: TRBJ2-7; CDR3nt: TGTGCCAGCAGTGAAGCGCGCCAGGGGCCCTACGAGCAGTACTTC; CDR3aa: CASSEARQGPYEQYF
len: 13; v_gene: TRBV6-5; abundance: once; d_gene: NA; j_gene: TRBJ2-3; CDR3nt: TGTGCCAGCAACACCCCAGGGACAGATACGCAGTATTTT; CDR3aa: CASNTPGTDTQYF
len: 16; v_gene: TRBV5-4; abundance: once; d_gene: NA; j_gene: TRBJ2-1; CDR3nt: TGTGCCAGCAGCTTCGACGTGGCGGGAACCTACAATGAGCAGTTCTTC; CDR3aa: CASSFDVAGTYNEQFF
len: 15; v_gene: TRBV10-2; abundance: NA; d_gene: NA; j_gene: TRBJ2-7; CDR3nt: TGCGCCAGCAGTGAAGTGGGTCAGAATACTTACGAGCAGTACTTC; CDR3aa: CASSEVGQNTYEQYF
len: 14; v_gene: TRBV19; abundance: NA; d_gene: NA; j_gene: TRBJ2-2; CDR3nt: TGTGCCAGTACTTGGCGGACGAACACCGGGGAGCTGTTTTTT; CDR3aa: CASTWRTNTGELFF
len: 14; v_gene: TRBV12-5; abundance: NA; d_gene: NA; j_gene: TRBJ1-5; CDR3nt: TGTGCTAGTGGTGCCGCAGGGAACAATCAGCCCCAGCATTTT; CDR3aa: CASGAAGNNQPQHF
len: 15; v_gene: TRBV9; abundance: NA; d_gene: TRBD1; j_gene: TRBJ1-3; CDR3nt: TGTGCCAGCGGGACAGGGGGGGCTCTGGGAAACACCATATATTTT; CDR3aa: CASGTGGALGNTIYF
len: 14; v_gene: TRBV27; abundance: NA; d_gene: TRBD1; j_gene: TRBJ1-1; CDR3nt: TGTGCCAGCAGGACAGGGACTGCGAACACTGAAGCTTTCTTT; CDR3aa: CASRTGTANTEAFF
len: 14; v_gene: TRBV7-9; abundance: NA; d_gene: NA; j_gene: TRBJ2-2; CDR3nt: TGTGCCTGGAGGGACAAGACAAACACCGGGGAGCTGTTTTTT; CDR3aa: CAWRDKTNTGELFF
len: 13; v_gene: TRBV11-3; abundance: once; d_gene: NA; j_gene: TRBJ2-7; CDR3nt: TGTGCCAGCAGCTTAGGACACTCCTACGAGCAGTACTTC; CDR3aa: CASSLGHSYEQYF
len: 12; v_gene: TRBV6-5; abundance: NA; d_gene: NA; j_gene: TRBJ1-2; CDR3nt: TGTGCCAGCAGTTTCCAGGGAATGGGCTACACCTTC; CDR3aa: CASSFQGMGYTF
len: 14; v_gene: TRBV6-6; abundance: NA; d_gene: TRBD1; j_gene: TRBJ1-2; CDR3nt: TGTGCCAGCAGCACCAACAGGGGGCGGGGTGGCTACACCTTC; CDR3aa: CASSTNRGRGGYTF
len: 16; v_gene: TRBV6-6; abundance: NA; d_gene: NA; j_gene: TRBJ1-6; CDR3nt: TGTGCCAGCAGTTACGGCAGAAGCTCCTATAATTCACCCCTCCACTTT; CDR3aa: CASSYGRSSYNSPLHF
len: 14; v_gene: TRBV6-6; abundance: NA; d_gene: NA; j_gene: TRBJ2-7; CDR3nt: TGTGCCAGCAGTTACAGCGGGACAAGTTACGAGCAGTACTTC; CDR3aa: CASSYSGTSYEQYF
len: 16; v_gene: TRBV19; abundance: NA; d_gene: TRBD2; j_gene: TRBJ2-3; CDR3nt: TGTGCCAGTAGTATTTATTGGCGGGGGGGCACAGATACGCAGTATTTT; CDR3aa: CASSIYWRGGTDTQYF
len: 12; v_gene: TRBV10-3; abundance: NA; d_gene: NA; j_gene: TRBJ2-1; CDR3nt: TGTGCCTCCCGGGACTCGTACAATGAGCAGTTCTTC; CDR3aa: CASRDSYNEQFF
len: 16; v_gene: TRBV4-2; abundance: NA; d_gene: NA; j_gene: TRBJ2-7; CDR3nt: TGTGCCAGCAGCCAAGATCCCCAGGTCGTTACCTACGAGCAGTACTTC; CDR3aa: CASSQDPQVVTYEQYF